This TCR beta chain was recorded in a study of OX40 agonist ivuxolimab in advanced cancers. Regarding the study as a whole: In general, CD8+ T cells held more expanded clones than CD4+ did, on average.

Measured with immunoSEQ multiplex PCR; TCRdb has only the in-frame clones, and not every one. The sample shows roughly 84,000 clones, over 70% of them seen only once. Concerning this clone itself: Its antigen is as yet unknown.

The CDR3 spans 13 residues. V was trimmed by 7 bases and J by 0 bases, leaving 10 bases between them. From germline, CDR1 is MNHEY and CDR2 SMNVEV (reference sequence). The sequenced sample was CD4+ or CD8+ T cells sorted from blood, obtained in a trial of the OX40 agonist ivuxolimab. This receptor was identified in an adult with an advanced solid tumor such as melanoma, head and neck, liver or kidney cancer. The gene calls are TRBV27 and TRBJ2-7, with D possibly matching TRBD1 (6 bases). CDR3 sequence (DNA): TGTGCCAGCAAAGGACAGCTCTCCTACGAGCAGTACTTC. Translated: CASKGQLSYEQYF.